The rows below give T cell receptor beta chains drawn from one sample of a study of vaccination effects on CD4 cells after COVID-19. This table comes from immunoSEQ multiplex PCR, and its TCRdb copy is limited to in-frame clones, with some not included. Of about 25,000 clones in the sample, roughly 73% were seen once. These receptors lack a known antigen. The specimen was CD4+ T cells from PBMCs cultured without peptide, collected before COVID-19 vaccination. Source of these receptors: a human donor who received a COVID-19 vaccine. Each CDR3 is given with its conserved first and last residue. A D gene is named only where the DNA matches it firmly. Clone size appears in some rows only: once, few, many, or a class for an expanded clone.

clone size,J gene,D gene,V gene,CDR3 protein,CDR3 DNA
-,TRBJ1-1,-,TRBV7-9,CASSPENTEAFF,TGTGCCAGCAGCCCGGAGAACACTGAAGCTTTCTTT
-,TRBJ2-1,-,TRBV3-1/TRBV3-2,CASSPGTYSYNEQFF,TGTGCCAGCAGCCCCGGGACGTACTCCTACAATGAGCAGTTCTTC
few,TRBJ1-5,-,TRBV30,CAWSEGPNQPQHF,TGTGCCTGGAGCGAGGGGCCGAATCAGCCCCAGCATTTT
-,TRBJ2-7,-,TRBV3-1/TRBV3-2,CASSQSQGSYEQYF,TGTGCCAGCAGCCAGTCTCAGGGGTCCTACGAGCAGTACTTC
-,TRBJ2-7,TRBD2,TRBV5-4,CASSFHMTSGIYEQYF,TGTGCCAGCAGCTTTCACATGACTAGCGGGATATACGAGCAGTACTTC
-,TRBJ2-2,-,TRBV5-1,CASSLVQGGTGELFF,TGCGCCAGCAGCTTGGTACAGGGAGGCACCGGGGAGCTGTTTTTT
once,TRBJ1-2,TRBD1,TRBV15,CATSRDQGQAYGYTF,TGTGCCACCAGCAGAGATCAGGGACAGGCCTATGGCTACACCTTC
-,TRBJ1-2,-,TRBV28,CASSITGGLSNYGYTF,TGTGCCAGCAGCATAACCGGAGGGCTTTCGAACTATGGCTACACCTTC
few,TRBJ1-1,-,TRBV7-7,CASSLGENTEAFF,TGTGCTAGCAGCTTAGGGGAGAACACTGAAGCTTTCTTT
few,TRBJ2-1,TRBD1,TRBV5-1,CASSLRQGYEQFF,TGCGCCAGCAGCTTACGACAGGGATACGAGCAGTTCTTC
few,TRBJ1-5,-,TRBV19,CASSIARQPQHF,TGTGCCAGTAGTATAGCCCGACAGCCCCAGCATTTT
-,TRBJ2-5,TRBD2,TRBV10-3,CATRAPWGGETQYF,TGTGCCACGCGGGCCCCTTGGGGGGGGGAGACCCAGTACTTC
-,TRBJ1-1,-,TRBV11-2,CASSPKSNTEAFF,TGTGCCAGCAGCCCGAAATCGAACACTGAAGCTTTCTTT
-,TRBJ2-1,TRBD2,TRBV19,CASSIASGRGGEQFF,TGTGCCAGTAGTATTGCTAGCGGGAGGGGTGGTGAGCAGTTCTTC
-,TRBJ2-7,TRBD2,TRBV5-4,CASSQFTSGSYEQYF,TGTGCCAGCAGCCAGTTCACTAGCGGGAGCTACGAGCAGTACTTC
-,TRBJ1-5,TRBD1,TRBV3-1/TRBV3-2,CASSQGTGREQPQHF,TGTGCCAGCAGCCAAGGGACAGGGCGGGAGCAGCCCCAGCATTTT
-,TRBJ2-3,-,TRBV19,CASSPAAASTDTQYF,TGTGCCAGTAGCCCGGCGGCGGCTAGCACAGATACGCAGTATTTT
few,TRBJ1-5,-,TRBV3-1/TRBV3-2,CASSHGRNNQPQHF,TGTGCCAGCAGTCACGGGAGAAACAATCAGCCCCAGCATTTT
few,TRBJ1-5,-,TRBV9,CASSEGQGGNQPQHF,TGTGCCAGCAGCGAGGGGCAGGGAGGAAATCAGCCCCAGCATTTT
-,TRBJ2-1,-,TRBV15,CATKSTQSSYNEQFF,TGTGCCACCAAATCTACGCAGAGCTCCTACAATGAGCAGTTCTTC
-,TRBJ1-2,-,TRBV2,CASKYRGDYGYTF,TGTGCCAGCAAGTATAGGGGGGATTATGGCTACACCTTC
-,TRBJ1-3,-,TRBV3-1/TRBV3-2,CASSQGFYPGEAGNTIYF,TGTGCCAGCAGCCAAGGTTTTTACCCCGGGGAGGCTGGAAACACCATATATTTT
few,TRBJ2-7,-,TRBV29-1,CSGASRTSFYYEQYF,TGCAGCGGGGCATCGCGCACTTCCTTCTACTACGAGCAGTACTTC
few,TRBJ1-2,-,TRBV2,CASSEVTGNYGYTF,TGTGCCAGCAGTGAAGTTACGGGGAACTATGGCTACACCTTC
-,TRBJ1-5,-,TRBV6-5,CASSNRRGSNQPQHF,TGTGCCAGCAGCAATCGCCGGGGCTCCAATCAGCCCCAGCATTTT
-,TRBJ1-3,-,TRBV5-8,CASSFTVSSSGNTIYF,TGTGCCAGCAGCTTTACCGTCAGCAGCTCTGGAAACACCATATATTTT
-,TRBJ1-6,TRBD1,TRBV30,CAWRSTGGLNSPLHF,TGTGCCTGGAGGTCCACAGGGGGTTTGAATTCACCCCTCCACTTT
-,TRBJ2-7,-,TRBV6-1,CASSELGRVYEQYF,TGTGCCAGCAGTGAACTTGGCAGGGTCTACGAGCAGTACTTC
-,TRBJ2-1,-,TRBV7-3,CASSLLGAGRDNEQFF,TGTGCCAGCAGCCTCCTGGGGGCCGGCAGGGACAATGAGCAGTTCTTC
-,TRBJ2-7,-,TRBV7-6,CASSLVWQGPRGEQYF,TGTGCCAGCAGCTTAGTATGGCAGGGCCCTAGAGGAGAGCAGTACTTC
few,TRBJ1-2,-,TRBV3-1/TRBV3-2,CASSRDPYYGYTF,TGTGCCAGCAGCCGTGATCCCTACTATGGCTACACCTTC
-,TRBJ2-5,-,TRBV15,CATSRDLSETQYF,TGTGCCACCAGCAGAGATCTGTCGGAGACCCAGTACTTC
-,TRBJ1-2,-,TRBV18,CASSPMIDTYGYTF,TGTGCCAGCTCACCTATGATAGACACCTATGGCTACACCTTC
-,TRBJ2-2,-,TRBV19,CASSKGNNRGTGELFF,TGTGCCAGTAGTAAGGGCAATAATCGGGGGACCGGGGAGCTGTTTTTT
-,TRBJ1-1,-,TRBV27,CASSRGGGRAAFF,TGTGCCAGCAGTCGAGGGGGGGGGCGCGCAGCTTTCTTT
-,TRBJ2-1,-,TRBV9,CASSVQGGNEQFF,TGTGCCAGCAGCGTACAGGGGGGGAATGAGCAGTTCTTC
-,TRBJ1-1,TRBD1,TRBV7-9,CASSLDRGLNTEAFF,TGTGCCAGCAGCTTAGACAGGGGCTTGAACACTGAAGCTTTCTTT
-,TRBJ1-4,TRBD1,TRBV5-1,CASSAPGRQGSGEKLFF,TGCGCCAGCAGCGCCCCTGGGAGACAGGGGTCCGGGGAAAAACTGTTTTTT
-,TRBJ2-3,-,TRBV6-2/TRBV6-3,CASSYLSGGTDTQYF,TGTGCCAGCAGTTACTTGTCGGGGGGCACAGATACGCAGTATTTT
-,TRBJ1-5,-,TRBV19,CASSILESGQPQHF,TGTGCCAGTAGTATTTTAGAGTCTGGTCAGCCCCAGCATTTT
-,TRBJ2-1,TRBD2,TRBV11-3,CASSLVTSGGGNEQFF,TGTGCCAGCAGCTTGGTTACTAGCGGGGGGGGTAATGAGCAGTTCTTC
-,TRBJ2-7,-,TRBV6-5,CASTRPTGSEQYF,TGTGCCAGCACTAGACCGACAGGTTCCGAGCAGTACTTC
-,TRBJ1-2,TRBD1,TRBV5-1,CASSLEGQGIGYTF,TGCGCCAGCAGCTTGGAGGGACAGGGAATAGGCTACACCTTC
few,TRBJ2-3,-,TRBV28,CASSPDSPTDTQYF,TGTGCCAGCAGTCCGGACAGTCCCACAGATACGCAGTATTTT
-,TRBJ2-1,-,TRBV2,CASSERRNEQFF,TGTGCCAGCAGTGAACGACGGAATGAGCAGTTCTTC
once,TRBJ1-2,TRBD1,TRBV28,CASSSGDSSSFGYTF,TGTGCCAGCAGTTCCGGGGACAGTTCATCTTTCGGCTACACCTTC
-,TRBJ1-5,-,TRBV6-1,CASSEISGDQPQHF,TGTGCCAGCAGTGAGATTTCAGGGGATCAGCCCCAGCATTTT
-,TRBJ1-1,-,TRBV9,CASSVEGNTEAFF,TGTGCCAGCAGCGTAGAAGGGAACACTGAAGCTTTCTTT
-,TRBJ1-2,TRBD1,TRBV5-6,CASSLQGGDYGYTF,TGTGCCAGCAGCTTACAGGGGGGGGACTATGGCTACACCTTC
-,TRBJ2-1,TRBD1,TRBV14,CASSPPTGAGGEQFF,TGTGCCAGCAGCCCGCCCACAGGGGCAGGTGGAGAGCAGTTCTTC
-,TRBJ1-2,-,TRBV28,CASSSGRGIYGYTF,TGTGCCAGCAGTTCGGGCAGGGGAATCTATGGCTACACCTTC
-,TRBJ1-1,-,TRBV5-1,CASSLGGPVEAFF,TGCGCCAGCAGCTTGGGTGGACCCGTTGAAGCTTTCTTT
-,TRBJ2-7,TRBD1,TRBV19,CASSRDRGLYEQYF,TGTGCCAGTAGTAGGGACAGGGGGCTTTACGAGCAGTACTTC
-,TRBJ1-1,-,TRBV7-2,CASSLVVGDTEAFF,TGTGCCAGCAGCTTAGTTGTGGGTGACACTGAAGCTTTCTTT
few,TRBJ2-2,-,TRBV5-1,CASSGLSNTGELFF,TGCGCCAGCAGCGGACTAAGTAACACCGGGGAGCTGTTTTTT